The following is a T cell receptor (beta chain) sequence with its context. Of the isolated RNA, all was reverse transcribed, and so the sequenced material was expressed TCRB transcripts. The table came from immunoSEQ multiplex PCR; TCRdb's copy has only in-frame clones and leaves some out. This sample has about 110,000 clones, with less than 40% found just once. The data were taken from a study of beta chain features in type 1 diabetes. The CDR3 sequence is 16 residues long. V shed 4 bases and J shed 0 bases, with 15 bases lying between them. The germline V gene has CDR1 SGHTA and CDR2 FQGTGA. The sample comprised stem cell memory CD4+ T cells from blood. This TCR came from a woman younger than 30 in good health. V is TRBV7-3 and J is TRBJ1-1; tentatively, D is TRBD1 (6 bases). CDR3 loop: CASSSTITGMNTEAFF. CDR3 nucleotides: TGTGCCAGCAGCTCCACCATTACAGGGATGAACACTGAAGCTTTCTTT.